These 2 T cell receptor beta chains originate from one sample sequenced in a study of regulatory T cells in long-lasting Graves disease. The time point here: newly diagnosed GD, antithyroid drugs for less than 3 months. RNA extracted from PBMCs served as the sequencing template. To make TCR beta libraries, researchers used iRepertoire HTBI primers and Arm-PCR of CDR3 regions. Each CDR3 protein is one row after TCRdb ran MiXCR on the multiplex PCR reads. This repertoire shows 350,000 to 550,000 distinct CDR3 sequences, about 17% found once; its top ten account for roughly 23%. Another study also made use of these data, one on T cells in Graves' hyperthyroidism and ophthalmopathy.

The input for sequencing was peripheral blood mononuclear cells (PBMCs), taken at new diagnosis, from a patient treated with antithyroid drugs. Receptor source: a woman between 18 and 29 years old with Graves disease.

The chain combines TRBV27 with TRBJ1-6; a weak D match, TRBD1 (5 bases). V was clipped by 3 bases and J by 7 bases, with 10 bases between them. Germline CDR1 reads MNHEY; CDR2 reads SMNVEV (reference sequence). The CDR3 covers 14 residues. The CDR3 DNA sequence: TGTGCCAGCAGTTTTACCAGGGAAAATTCACCCCTCCACTTT. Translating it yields CASSFTRENSPLHF.

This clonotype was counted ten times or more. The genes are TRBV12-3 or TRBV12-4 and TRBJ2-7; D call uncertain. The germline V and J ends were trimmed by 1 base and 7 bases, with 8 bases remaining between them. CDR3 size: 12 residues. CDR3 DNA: TGTGCCAGCAGTTTAGGGCCTGGGGAGCAGTACTTC. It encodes CASSLGPGEQYF.